Below, 12 T cell receptor beta chains from the same sample are listed, as sequenced in a study of OX40 agonist ivuxolimab in advanced cancers. Measured with immunoSEQ multiplex PCR; TCRdb has only the in-frame clones, and not every one. The data contain 98,000 or so clones, 80% to 95% of them singletons. Material: CD4+ or CD8+ T cells sorted from blood, obtained in a trial of the OX40 agonist ivuxolimab. These receptors came from an adult with an advanced solid tumor such as melanoma, head and neck, liver or kidney cancer.

The chain uses TRBV30 and TRBJ1-1; possible D gene TRBD1, 6 bases. The V and J ends lost 3 bases and 2 bases respectively, with 13 bases between them. The CDR3 loop spans 14 amino acids. From germline, CDR1 is GTSNPN and CDR2 SVGIG (reference sequence). The DNA of the CDR3 is TGTGCCTGGAGCGGCCTGACAGGTAACACTGAAGCTTTCTTT. Protein product: CAWSGLTGNTEAFF.

This rearrangement joins TRBV6-1 to TRBJ1-1; D gene ambiguous. The CDR3 covers 15 residues. From germline, CDR1 is MNHNS and CDR2 SASEGT. The germline V and J ends were trimmed by 5 bases and 0 bases, with 13 bases remaining between them. The CDR3 loop is CASSSHSDLNTEAFF. For the CDR3, the DNA is TGTGCCAGCAGTTCCCATTCCGACCTGAACACTGAAGCTTTCTTT.

This chain links TRBV6-1 with TRBJ2-7; 7 nucleotides match TRBD2. The CDR3 consists of 15 residues. Germline CDR1 MNHNS, CDR2 SASEGT. The V gene end was trimmed by 5 bases and the J gene end by 2 bases; junction bases not matched to a gene: 9. The CDR3 nucleotides read TGTGCCAGCAGTCGTCTAGCGGAGGGGACCTACGAGCAGTACTTC. As protein: CASSRLAEGTYEQYF.

The chain joins TRBV29-1 to TRBJ2-7; D unclear. V was clipped by 7 bases and J by 2 bases, with 12 bases between them. Germline V gene lookup returns CDR1 SQVTM and CDR2 ANQGSEA. The length of the CDR3 is 12 residues. The CDR3 DNA reads TGCAGCGCCCGGACGACAACCTACGAGCAGTACTTC. This sequence encodes CSARTTTYEQYF.

The CDR3: CASSSQGETQYF. As DNA, the CDR3 is TGTGCCAGCAGTTCTCAGGGGGAGACCCAGTACTTC. V and J are TRBV7-2 and TRBJ2-5; possibly TRBD1 for D (6 bases). Germline CDR1 is SGHTA and CDR2 is FQGNSA. Trimming took off 6 bases at V and 5 bases at J, with 10 bases between the two ends. This CDR3 is built from 12 residues.

The chain links TRBV27 to TRBJ2-7; the match to TRBD2 covers 8 bases. V was pared by 0 bases and J by 2 bases, with 6 bases of the junction left unmatched. The CDR3 has 16 amino acids. CDR1 is MNHEY, CDR2 SMNVEV, per germline (reference sequence). CDR3 sequence: CASSLSRLAKPYEQYF. The CDR3 DNA is TGTGCCAGCAGTTTATCCCGACTAGCGAAACCCTACGAGCAGTACTTC.

Written as DNA, the CDR3 is TGTGCCAGCAGTGAACGGATGGACACTGAAGCTTTCTTT. This gives the protein CASSERMDTEAFF. The chain uses TRBV2 and TRBJ1-1; no clear D. The CDR3 has 13 amino acids. In germline, CDR1 is SNHLY, CDR2 FYNNEI. The V gene lost 2 bases and the J gene lost 3 bases, with 7 bases spanning the gap.

This clone was observed once. The chain has TRBV19 and TRBJ1-5; D might be TRBD1 (5 bases). The V gene's germline CDR1 is LNHDA and CDR2 SQIVND (reference sequence). V was cut by 9 bases and J by 5 bases, with 17 bases left in between. CDR3 size: 14 residues. The CDR3 DNA reads TGTGCCAGCGCCTTAATACAGGACTATCAGCCCCAGCATTTT. Amino acid sequence: CASALIQDYQPQHF.

V is TRBV5-4 and J is TRBJ1-1; 8 bases are shared with TRBD1. V lost 4 bases to trimming and J lost 5 bases; unmatched junction nucleotides: 10. The germline V gene has CDR1 SGHNT and CDR2 YYREEE (reference sequence). This CDR3 region has 15 residues. The CDR3 sequence: CASSVATGGGTEAFF. The CDR3 DNA follows: TGTGCCAGCAGCGTCGCTACAGGGGGGGGTACTGAAGCTTTCTTT.

The chain links TRBV18 to TRBJ2-5; 11 bases are shared with TRBD2. The CDR3 is made up of 16 amino acids. Germline values: CDR1 KGHSH, CDR2 LQKENI. J gave up 5 bases and V 1 base, and 6 bases lay outside the gene matches. CDR3 sequence reads: CASSPLAGGPLETQYF. The CDR3 DNA reads TGTGCCAGCTCACCACTAGCGGGGGGGCCGTTGGAGACCCAGTACTTC.

The rearrangement joins TRBV13 to TRBJ1-3, with 7 bases lining up with TRBD1. V lost 2 bases, J lost 2 bases, and 3 bases stayed unmatched. This CDR3 is built from 15 residues. The germline V gene encodes CDR1 PRHDT and CDR2 FYEKMQ (reference sequence). CDR3 coding DNA: TGTGCCAGCAGCTTAAGACAGGGTACTGGAAACACCATATATTTT. Amino acids: CASSLRQGTGNTIYF.

DNA of the CDR3: TGTGCCAGCTCACCACAGGGGGGTAGCACAGATACGCAGTATTTT. Translating it yields CASSPQGGSTDTQYF. The chain carries TRBV18 and TRBJ2-3; D may correspond to TRBD1 or TRBD2 (6 bases each). The CDR3 is 15 residues long. Germline CDR1 KGHSH, CDR2 LQKENI. V was shortened by 1 base and J by 0 bases, with 8 bases between the two germline ends.